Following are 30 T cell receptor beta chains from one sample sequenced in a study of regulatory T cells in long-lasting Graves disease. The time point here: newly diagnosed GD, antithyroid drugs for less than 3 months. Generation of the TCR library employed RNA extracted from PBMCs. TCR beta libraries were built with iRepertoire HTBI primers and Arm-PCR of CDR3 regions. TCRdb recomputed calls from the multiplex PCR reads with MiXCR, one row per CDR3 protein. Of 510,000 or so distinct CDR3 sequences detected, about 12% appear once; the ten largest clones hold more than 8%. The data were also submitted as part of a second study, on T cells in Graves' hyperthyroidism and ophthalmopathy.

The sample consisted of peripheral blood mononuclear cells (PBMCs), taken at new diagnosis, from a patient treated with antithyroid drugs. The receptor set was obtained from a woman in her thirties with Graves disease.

CDR3 loop: CASSDGQIRETQYF. CDR3 DNA: TGTGCCAGCAGTGATGGGCAGATTAGGGAGACCCAGTACTTC. The V gene is TRBV6-1, the J gene TRBJ2-5; D is uncertain. Germline CDR1 is MNHNS and CDR2 is SASEGT. The CDR3 totals 14 residues. V was clipped by 3 bases and J by 5 bases, with 13 bases between them.

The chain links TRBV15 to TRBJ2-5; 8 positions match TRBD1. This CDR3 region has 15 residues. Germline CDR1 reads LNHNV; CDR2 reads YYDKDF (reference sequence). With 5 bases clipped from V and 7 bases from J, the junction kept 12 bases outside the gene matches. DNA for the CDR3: TGTGCCACCAGCGCCTCGGGACAGGCCGGGGGGACCCAGTACTTC. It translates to CATSASGQAGGTQYF.

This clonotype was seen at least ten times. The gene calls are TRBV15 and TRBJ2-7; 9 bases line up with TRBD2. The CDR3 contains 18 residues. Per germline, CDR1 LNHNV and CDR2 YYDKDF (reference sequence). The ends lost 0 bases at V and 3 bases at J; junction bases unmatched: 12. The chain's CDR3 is CATSRDRSSGTRGYEQYF. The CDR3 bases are TGTGCCACCAGCAGAGATAGGTCTAGCGGGACAAGGGGCTACGAGCAGTACTTC.

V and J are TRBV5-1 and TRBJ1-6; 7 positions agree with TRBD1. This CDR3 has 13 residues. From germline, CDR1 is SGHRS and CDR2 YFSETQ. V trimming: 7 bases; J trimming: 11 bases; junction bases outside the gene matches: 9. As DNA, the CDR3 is TGCGCCAGCTCCCGGGACAGTTTAACACCCCTCCACTTT. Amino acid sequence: CASSRDSLTPLHF.

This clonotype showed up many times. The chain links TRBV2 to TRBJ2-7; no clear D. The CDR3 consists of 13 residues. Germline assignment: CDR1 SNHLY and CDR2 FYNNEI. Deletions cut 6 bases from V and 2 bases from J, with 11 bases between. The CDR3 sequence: CASRARGPYEQYF. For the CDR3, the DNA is TGTGCCAGCAGGGCCAGAGGCCCCTACGAGCAGTACTTC.

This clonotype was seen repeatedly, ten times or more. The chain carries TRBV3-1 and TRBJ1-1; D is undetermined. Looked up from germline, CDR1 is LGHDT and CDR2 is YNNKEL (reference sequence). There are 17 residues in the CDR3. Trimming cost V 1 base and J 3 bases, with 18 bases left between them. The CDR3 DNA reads TGTGCCAGCAGCCAAGCGGTCTTAACAGAAGTATACACTGAAGCTTTCTTT. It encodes CASSQAVLTEVYTEAFF.

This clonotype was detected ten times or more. Here the CDR3 DNA reads TGTGCCAGCAGCTTGCAAACGGGAATTGGCACAGATACGCAGTATTTT. Protein: CASSLQTGIGTDTQYF. This chain joins TRBV7-8 and TRBJ2-3; weak D call: TRBD2 (5 bases). Trimming left V 3 bases short and J 1 base short, with 14 bases between. CDR1 is SGHVS and CDR2 is FQNEAQ in the germline V gene. The CDR3 totals 16 residues.

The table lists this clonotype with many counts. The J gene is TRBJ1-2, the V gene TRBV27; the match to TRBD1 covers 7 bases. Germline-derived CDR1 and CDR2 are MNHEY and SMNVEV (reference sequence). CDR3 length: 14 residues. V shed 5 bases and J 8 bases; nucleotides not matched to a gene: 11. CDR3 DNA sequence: TGTGCCAGCAGTCCGGGGACAGTCTCTGAAGGCTACACCTTC. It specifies CASSPGTVSEGYTF.

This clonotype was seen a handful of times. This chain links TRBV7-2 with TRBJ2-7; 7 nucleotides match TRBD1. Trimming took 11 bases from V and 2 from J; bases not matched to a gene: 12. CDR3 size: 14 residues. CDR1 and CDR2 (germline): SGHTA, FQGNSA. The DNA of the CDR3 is TGTGCCTCTCGGCTAGGGGGCAGTACCTACGAGCAGTACTTC. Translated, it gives CASRLGGSTYEQYF.

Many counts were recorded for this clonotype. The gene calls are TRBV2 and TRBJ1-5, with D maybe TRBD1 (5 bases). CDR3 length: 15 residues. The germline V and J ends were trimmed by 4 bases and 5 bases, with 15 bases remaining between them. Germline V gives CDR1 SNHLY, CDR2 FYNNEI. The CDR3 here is CASSGRGETDQPQHF. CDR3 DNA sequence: TGTGCCAGCAGTGGGAGGGGCGAGACGGATCAGCCCCAGCATTTT. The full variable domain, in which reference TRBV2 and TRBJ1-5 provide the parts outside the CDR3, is EPEVTQTPSHQVTQMGQEVILRCVPISNHLYFYWYRQILGQKVEFLVSFYNNEISEKSEIFDDQFSVERPDGSNFTLKIRSTKLEDSAMYFCASSGRGETDQPQHFGDGTRLSIL.

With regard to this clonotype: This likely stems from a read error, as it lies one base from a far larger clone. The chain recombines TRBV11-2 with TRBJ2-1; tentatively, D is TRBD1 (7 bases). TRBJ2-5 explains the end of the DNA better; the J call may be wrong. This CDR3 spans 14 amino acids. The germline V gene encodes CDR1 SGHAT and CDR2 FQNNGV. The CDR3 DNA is TGTGCCAGCAGCTTAACAGGGGAGGTAGCGACCCAGTACTTC. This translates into CASSLTGEVATQYF.

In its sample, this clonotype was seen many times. CDR3 nucleotides: TGTGCCAGCAACGGGGGAAACACTGAAGCTTTCTTT. Translating it yields CASNGGNTEAFF. The chain uses TRBV28 and TRBJ1-1; D possibly corresponds to TRBD1 (5 bases). Germline V gives CDR1 MDHEN, CDR2 SYDVKM. The CDR3 runs to 12 residues. Trimming stripped 7 bases from V and 2 bases from J, with 8 bases between. Full variable domain (rest looked up from reference TRBV28 and TRBJ1-1): DVKVTQSSRYLVKRTGEKVFLECVQDMDHENMFWYRQDPGLGLRLIYFSYDVKMKEKGDIPEGYSVSREKKERFSLILESASTNQTSMYLCASNGGNTEAFFGQGTRLTVV.

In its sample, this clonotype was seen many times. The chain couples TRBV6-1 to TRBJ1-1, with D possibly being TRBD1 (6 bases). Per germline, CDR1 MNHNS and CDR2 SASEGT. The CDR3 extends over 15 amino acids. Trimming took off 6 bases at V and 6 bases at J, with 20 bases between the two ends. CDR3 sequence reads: CASRWDTPVLAEAFF. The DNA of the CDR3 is TGTGCCAGCAGATGGGACACACCCGTTTTGGCTGAAGCTTTCTTT.

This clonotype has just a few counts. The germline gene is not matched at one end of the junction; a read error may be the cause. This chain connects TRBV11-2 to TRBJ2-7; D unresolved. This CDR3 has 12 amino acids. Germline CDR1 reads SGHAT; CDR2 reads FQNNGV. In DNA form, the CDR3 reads TGTGCCAGCAGCTCCGGTTCGTACGATCAGTACTTC. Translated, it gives CASSSGSYDQYF.

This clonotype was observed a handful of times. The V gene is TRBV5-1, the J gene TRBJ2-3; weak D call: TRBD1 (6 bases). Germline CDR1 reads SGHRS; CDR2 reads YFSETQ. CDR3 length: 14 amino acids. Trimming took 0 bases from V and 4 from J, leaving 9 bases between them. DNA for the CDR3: TGCGCCAGCAGCTTGGAGGGGGATTCAGATACGCAGTATTTT. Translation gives CASSLEGDSDTQYF.

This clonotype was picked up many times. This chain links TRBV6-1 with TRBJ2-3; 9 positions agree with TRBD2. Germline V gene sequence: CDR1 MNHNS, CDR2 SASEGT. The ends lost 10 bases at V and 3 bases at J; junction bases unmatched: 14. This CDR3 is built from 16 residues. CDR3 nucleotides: TGTGCCACCGCCTCGGGCGGGAGGGCTAAGACAGATACGCAGTATTTT. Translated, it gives CATASGGRAKTDTQYF.

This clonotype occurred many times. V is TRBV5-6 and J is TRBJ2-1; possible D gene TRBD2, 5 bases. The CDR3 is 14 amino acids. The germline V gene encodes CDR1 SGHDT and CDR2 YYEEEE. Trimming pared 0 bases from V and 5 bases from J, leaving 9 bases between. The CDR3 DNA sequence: TGTGCCAGCAGCTTGGGACTACTCGACAATGAGCAGTTCTTC. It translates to CASSLGLLDNEQFF.

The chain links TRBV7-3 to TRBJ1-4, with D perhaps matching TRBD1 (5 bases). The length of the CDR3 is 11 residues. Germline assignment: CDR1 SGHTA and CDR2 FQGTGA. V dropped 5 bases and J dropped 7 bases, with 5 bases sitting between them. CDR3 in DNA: TGTGCCAGCAGCGGGGCTGAAAAACTGTTTTTT. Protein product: CASSGAEKLFF.

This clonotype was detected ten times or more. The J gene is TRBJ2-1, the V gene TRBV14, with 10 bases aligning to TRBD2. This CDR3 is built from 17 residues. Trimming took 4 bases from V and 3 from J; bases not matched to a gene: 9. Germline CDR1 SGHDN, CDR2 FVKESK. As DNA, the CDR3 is TGTGCCAGCAGCCCTAATACCGGGACTAGCGACTACAATGAGCAGTTCTTC. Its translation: CASSPNTGTSDYNEQFF.

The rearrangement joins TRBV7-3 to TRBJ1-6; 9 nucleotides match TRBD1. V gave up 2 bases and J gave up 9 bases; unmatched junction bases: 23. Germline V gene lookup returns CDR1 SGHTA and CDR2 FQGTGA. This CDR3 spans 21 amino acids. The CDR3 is CASSLEIGESRDRERISPLHF. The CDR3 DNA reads TGTGCCAGCAGCTTAGAAATCGGCGAGAGCCGGGACAGGGAAAGGATTTCACCCCTCCACTTT.

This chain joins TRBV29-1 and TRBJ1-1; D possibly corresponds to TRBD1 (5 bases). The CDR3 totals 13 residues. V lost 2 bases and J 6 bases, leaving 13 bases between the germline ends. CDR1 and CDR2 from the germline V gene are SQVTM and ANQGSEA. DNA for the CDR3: TGCAGCGTTGAAAGTTTCAGGGAAGCTGAAGCTTTCTTT. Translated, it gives CSVESFREAEAFF.

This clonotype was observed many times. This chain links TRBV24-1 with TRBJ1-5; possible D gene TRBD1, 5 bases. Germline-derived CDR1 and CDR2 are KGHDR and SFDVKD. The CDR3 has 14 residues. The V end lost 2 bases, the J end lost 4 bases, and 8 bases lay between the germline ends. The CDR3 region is CATSDSAGNQPQHF. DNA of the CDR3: TGTGCCACCAGTGATTCCGCAGGGAATCAGCCCCAGCATTTT.

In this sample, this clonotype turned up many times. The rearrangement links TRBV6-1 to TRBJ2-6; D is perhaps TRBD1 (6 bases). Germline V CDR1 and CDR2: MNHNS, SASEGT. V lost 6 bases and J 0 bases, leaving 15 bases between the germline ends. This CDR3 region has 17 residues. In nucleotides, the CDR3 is TGTGCCAGCAGCCACAGGGTCACTCGCTCTGGGGCCAACGTCCTGACTTTC. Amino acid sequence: CASSHRVTRSGANVLTF.

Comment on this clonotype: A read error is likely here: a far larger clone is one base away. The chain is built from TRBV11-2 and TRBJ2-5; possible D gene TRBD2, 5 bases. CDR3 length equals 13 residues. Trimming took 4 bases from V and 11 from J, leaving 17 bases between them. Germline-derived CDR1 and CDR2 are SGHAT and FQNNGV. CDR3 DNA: TGTGCCAGCAGCTCTCGGGAACACAATGAGCAGTACTTC. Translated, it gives CASSSREHNEQYF.

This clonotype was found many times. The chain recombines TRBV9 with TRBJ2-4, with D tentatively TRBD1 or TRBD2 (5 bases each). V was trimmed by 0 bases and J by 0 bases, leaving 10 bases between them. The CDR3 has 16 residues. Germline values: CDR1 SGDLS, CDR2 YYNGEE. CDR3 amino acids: CASSVDGGAAKNIQYF. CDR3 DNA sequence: TGTGCCAGCAGCGTAGATGGGGGAGCAGCCAAAAACATTCAGTACTTC.

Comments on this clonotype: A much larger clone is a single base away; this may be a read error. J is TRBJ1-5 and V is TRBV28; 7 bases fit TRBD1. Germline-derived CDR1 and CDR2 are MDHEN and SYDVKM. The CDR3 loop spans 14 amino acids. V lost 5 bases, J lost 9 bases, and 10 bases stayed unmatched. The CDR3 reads CASSETGSGRPQHF. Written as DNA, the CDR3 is TGTGCCAGCAGTGAGACAGGGTCGGGGCGGCCCCAGCATTTT.

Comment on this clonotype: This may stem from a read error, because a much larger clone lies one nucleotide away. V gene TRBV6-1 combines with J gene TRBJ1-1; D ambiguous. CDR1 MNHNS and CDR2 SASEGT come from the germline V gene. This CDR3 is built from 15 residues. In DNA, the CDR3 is TGTGCCAGCCTGGGAGGTTGGATCATGAACACTGAAACTTTCTTT. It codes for CASLGGWIMNTETFF.

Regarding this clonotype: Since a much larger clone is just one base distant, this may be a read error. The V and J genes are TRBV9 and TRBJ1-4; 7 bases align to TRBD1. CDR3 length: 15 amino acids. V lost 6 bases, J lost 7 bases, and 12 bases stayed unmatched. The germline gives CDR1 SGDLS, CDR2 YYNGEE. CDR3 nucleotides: TGTGCCAGCAACGCCTCGGGACAGACATCTGAAAAACTGTTTTTT. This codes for CASNASGQTSEKLFF.

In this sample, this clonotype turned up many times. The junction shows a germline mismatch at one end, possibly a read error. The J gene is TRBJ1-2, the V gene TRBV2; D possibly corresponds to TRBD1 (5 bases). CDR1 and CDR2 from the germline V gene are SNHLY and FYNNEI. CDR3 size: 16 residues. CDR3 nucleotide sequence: TGCGCCAGCAGCCTAACCAGCAATATGGGGCTGAATGGCTACACCTTC. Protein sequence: CASSLTSNMGLNGYTF.

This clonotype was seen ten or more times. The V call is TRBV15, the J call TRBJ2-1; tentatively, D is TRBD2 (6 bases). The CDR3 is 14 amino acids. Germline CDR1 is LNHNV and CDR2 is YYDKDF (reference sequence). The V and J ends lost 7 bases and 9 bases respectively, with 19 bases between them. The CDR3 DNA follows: TGTGCCACCACGGAGGGCCTGGATTTGGGTGAGCAGTTCTTC. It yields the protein CATTEGLDLGEQFF. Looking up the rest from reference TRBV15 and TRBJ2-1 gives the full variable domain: DAMVIQNPRYQVTQFGKPVTLSCSQTLNHNVMYWYQQKSSQAPKLLFHYYDKDFNNEADTPDNFQSRRPNTSFCFLDIRSPGLGDTAMYLCATTEGLDLGEQFFGPGTRLTVL.